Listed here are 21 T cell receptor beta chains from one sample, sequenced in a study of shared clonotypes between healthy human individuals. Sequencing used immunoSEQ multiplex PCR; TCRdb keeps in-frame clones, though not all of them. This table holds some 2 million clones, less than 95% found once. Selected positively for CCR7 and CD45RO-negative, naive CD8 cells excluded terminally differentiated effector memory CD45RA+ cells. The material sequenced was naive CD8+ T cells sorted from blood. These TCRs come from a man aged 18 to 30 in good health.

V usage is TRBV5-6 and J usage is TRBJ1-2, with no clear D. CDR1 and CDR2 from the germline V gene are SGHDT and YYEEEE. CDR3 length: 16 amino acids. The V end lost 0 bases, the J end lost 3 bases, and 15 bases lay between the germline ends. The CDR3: CASSLVGGPADYGYTF. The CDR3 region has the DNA TGTGCCAGCAGCTTGGTAGGAGGGCCGGCGGACTATGGCTACACCTTC.

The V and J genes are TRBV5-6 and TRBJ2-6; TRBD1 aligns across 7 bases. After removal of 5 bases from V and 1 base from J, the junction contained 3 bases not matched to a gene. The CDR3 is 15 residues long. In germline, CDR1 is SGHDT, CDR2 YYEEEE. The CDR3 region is CASREQGSGANVLTF. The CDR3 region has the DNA TGTGCCAGCAGAGAACAGGGGTCTGGGGCCAACGTCCTGACTTTC. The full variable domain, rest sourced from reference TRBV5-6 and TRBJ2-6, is DAGVTQSPTHLIKTRGQQVTLRCSPKSGHDTVSWYQQALGQGPQFIFQYYEEEERQRGNFPDRFSGHQFPNYSSELNVNALLLGDSALYLCASREQGSGANVLTFGAGSRLTVL.

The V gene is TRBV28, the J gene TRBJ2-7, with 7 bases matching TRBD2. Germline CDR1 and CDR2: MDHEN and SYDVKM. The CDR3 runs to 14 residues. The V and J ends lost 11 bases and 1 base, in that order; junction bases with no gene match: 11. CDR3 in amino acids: CAASGGTRSYEQYF. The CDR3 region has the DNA TGTGCCGCTTCGGGAGGTACTCGGTCCTACGAGCAGTACTTC.

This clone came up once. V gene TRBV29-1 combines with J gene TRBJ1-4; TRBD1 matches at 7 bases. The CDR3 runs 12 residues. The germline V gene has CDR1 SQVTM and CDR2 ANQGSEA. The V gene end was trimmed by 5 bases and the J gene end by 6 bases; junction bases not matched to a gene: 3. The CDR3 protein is CSVTGQDEKLFF. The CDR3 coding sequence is TGCAGCGTTACAGGACAGGATGAAAAACTGTTTTTT.

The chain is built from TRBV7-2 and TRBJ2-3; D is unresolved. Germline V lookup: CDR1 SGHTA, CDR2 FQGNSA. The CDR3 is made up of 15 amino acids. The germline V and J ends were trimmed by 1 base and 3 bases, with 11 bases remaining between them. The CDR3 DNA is TGTGCCAGCAGCTTAGGGTGGGGTGGTACAGATACGCAGTATTTT. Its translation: CASSLGWGGTDTQYF.

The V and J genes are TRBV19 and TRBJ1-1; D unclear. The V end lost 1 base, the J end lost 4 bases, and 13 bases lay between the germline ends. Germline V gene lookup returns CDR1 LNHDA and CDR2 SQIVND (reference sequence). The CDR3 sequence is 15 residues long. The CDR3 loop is CASSIAEEVITEAFF. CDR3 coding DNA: TGTGCCAGTAGTATAGCCGAGGAGGTTATCACTGAAGCTTTCTTT.

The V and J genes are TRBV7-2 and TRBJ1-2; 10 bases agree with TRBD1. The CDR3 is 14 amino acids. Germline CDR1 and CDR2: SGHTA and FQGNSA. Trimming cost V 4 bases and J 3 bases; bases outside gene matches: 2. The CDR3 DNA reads TGTGCCAGCAGCTGGGACAGGGGAGACTATGGCTACACCTTC. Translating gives CASSWDRGDYGYTF. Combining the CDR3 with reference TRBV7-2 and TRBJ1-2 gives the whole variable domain GAGVSQSPSNKVTEKGKDVELRCDPISGHTALYWYRQSLGQGLEFLIYFQGNSAPDKSGLPSDRFSAERTGGSVSTLTIQRTQQEDSAVYLCASSWDRGDYGYTFGSGTRLTVV.

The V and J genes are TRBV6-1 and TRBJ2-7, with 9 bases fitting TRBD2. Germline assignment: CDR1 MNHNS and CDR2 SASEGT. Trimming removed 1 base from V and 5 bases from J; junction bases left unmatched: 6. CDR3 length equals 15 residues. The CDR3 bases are TGTGCCAGCAGTGAAGTGGCGGGGGGGCGAGACGAGCAGTACTTC. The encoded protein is CASSEVAGGRDEQYF.

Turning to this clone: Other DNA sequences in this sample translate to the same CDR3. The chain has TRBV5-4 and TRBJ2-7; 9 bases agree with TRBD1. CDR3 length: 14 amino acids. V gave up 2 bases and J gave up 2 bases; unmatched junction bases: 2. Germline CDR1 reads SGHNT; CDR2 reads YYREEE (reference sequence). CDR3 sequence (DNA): TGTGCCAGCAGCTTTGGACAGGGGACCTACGAGCAGTACTTC. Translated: CASSFGQGTYEQYF.

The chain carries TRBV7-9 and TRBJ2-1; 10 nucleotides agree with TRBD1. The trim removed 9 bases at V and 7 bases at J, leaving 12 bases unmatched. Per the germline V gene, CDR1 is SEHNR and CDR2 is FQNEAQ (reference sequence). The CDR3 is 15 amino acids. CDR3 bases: TGTGCCAGTGGTAAGGGACAGGGGTTAGGAAATGAGCAGTTCTTC. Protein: CASGKGQGLGNEQFF.

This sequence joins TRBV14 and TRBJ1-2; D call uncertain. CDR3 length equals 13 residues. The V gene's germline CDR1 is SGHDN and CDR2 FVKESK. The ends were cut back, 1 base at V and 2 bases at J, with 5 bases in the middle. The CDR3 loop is CASSQVENYGYTF. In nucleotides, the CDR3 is TGTGCCAGCAGCCAAGTAGAGAACTATGGCTACACCTTC.

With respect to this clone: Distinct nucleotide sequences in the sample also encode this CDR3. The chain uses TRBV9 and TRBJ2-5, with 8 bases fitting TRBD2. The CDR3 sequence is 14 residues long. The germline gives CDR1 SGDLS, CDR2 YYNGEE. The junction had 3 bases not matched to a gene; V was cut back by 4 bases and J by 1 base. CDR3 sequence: CASSPGTSQETQYF. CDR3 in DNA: TGTGCCAGCAGCCCCGGGACTAGCCAAGAGACCCAGTACTTC.

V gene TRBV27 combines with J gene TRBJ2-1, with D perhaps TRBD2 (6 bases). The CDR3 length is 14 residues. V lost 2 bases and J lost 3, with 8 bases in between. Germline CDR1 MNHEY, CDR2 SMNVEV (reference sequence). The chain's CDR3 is CASSLGGLYNEQFF. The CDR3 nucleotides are TGTGCCAGCAGTTTAGGAGGGCTCTACAATGAGCAGTTCTTC.

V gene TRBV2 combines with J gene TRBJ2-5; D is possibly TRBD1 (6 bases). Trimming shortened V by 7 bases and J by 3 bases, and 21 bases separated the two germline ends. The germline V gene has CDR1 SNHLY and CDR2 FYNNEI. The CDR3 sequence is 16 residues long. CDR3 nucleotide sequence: TGTGCCAGCACCCACTTCATAGGGGGAGAGGAAGAGACCCAGTACTTC. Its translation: CASTHFIGGEEETQYF.

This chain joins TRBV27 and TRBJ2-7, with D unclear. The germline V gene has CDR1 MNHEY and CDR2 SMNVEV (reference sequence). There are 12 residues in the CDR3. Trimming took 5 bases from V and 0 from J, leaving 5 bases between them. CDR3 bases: TGTGCCAGCAGTCGGAGCTCCTACGAGCAGTACTTC. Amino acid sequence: CASSRSSYEQYF.

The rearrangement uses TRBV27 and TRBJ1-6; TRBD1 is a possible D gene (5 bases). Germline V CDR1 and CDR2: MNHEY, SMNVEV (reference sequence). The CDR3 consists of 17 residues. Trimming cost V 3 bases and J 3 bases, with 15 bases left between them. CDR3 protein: CASSFTGSGLYNSPLHF. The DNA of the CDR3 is TGTGCCAGCAGTTTCACAGGCAGCGGCCTCTATAATTCACCCCTCCACTTT.

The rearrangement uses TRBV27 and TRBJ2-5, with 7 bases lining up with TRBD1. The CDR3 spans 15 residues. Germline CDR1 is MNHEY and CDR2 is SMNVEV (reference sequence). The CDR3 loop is CATQLVGGAEETQYF. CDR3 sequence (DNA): TGTGCAACCCAACTAGTAGGGGGCGCCGAGGAGACCCAGTACTTC.

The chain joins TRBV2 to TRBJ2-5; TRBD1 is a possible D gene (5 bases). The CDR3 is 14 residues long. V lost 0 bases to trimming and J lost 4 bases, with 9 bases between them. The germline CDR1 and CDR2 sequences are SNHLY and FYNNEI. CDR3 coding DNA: TGTGCCAGCAGTGAAGCGGGCAGGGCAGAGACCCAGTACTTC. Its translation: CASSEAGRAETQYF.

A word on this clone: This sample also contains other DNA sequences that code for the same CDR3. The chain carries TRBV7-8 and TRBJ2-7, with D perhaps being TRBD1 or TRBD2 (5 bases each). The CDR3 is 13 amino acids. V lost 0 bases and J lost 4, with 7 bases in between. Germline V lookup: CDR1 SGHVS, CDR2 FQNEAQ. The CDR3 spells CASSLAGGYEQYF. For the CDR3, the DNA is TGTGCCAGCAGCTTAGCTGGGGGATACGAGCAGTACTTC.

CDR3 loop: CASSQDLGGLGTGELFF. The CDR3 DNA follows: TGCGCCAGCAGCCAAGATCTGGGGGGACTAGGCACCGGGGAGCTGTTTTTT. The chain employs TRBV4-3 and TRBJ2-2; TRBD2 matches 8 bases. Germline V lookup: CDR1 LGHNA, CDR2 YSLEER. CDR3 length: 17 residues. V shed 0 bases and J 4 bases; nucleotides not matched to a gene: 7.

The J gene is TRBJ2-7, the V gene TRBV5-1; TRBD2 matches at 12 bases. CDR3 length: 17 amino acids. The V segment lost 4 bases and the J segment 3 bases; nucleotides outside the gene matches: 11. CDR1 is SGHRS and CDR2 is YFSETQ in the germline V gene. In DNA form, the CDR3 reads TGCGCCAGCAGCCGAGGACTAGCGGGACCCCAACTCTACGAGCAGTACTTC. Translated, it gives CASSRGLAGPQLYEQYF.